Sequencing of this TCR beta chain was carried out in a study of cytomegalovirus exposure and HLA in healthy donors. Study-level findings and limits: Most TCR sequences were uncommon, yet certain public TCRs appeared in many donors. In vitro checks showed that three CMV-associated chains really do target CMV antigens. The authors enumerated some 170 TCR beta chains as linked to cytomegalovirus.

The PCR contained 60 Vbeta and 13 Jbeta primers. As originally analysed: Some 11 million shared chains were among the approximately 80 million unique TCR beta chains that a later analysis counted. The data were produced by immunoSEQ multiplex PCR, yet TCRdb's version contains in-frame clones alone and is incomplete. D and trimming come from the DNA, and the V and J calls and clone size come from that table. The top ten clones hold 6.3% of a sample with about 120,000 clones, roughly four fifths of them seen once. As regards this clone: The antigen remains undetermined.

This TCR derives from a woman between 40 and 50 years old in good health and CMV-seronegative. The sequencing input was PBMCs.

This CDR3 is CASRGRVDAGELFF. The CDR3 DNA reads TGCGCCAGCAGGGGGAGGGTAGACGCCGGGGAGCTGTTTTTT. The chain couples TRBV5-1 to TRBJ2-2, with TRBD2 matching 7 bases. This CDR3 comprises 14 residues. The J segment lost 6 bases and the V segment lost 5 bases, leaving 7 bases of the junction unmatched. The germline V gene encodes CDR1 SGHRS and CDR2 YFSETQ.